Detailed here is one T cell receptor beta chain. Its antigen is undetermined. TCRdb's copy holds only in-frame clones and misses some; the assay was immunoSEQ multiplex PCR. The repertoire includes tens of thousands of clones, just over 90% of them detected once, and less than 5.5% sits in the top ten. This specimen belongs to a study of T cell responses to AZD1222 COVID-19 vaccine. The CDR3 runs to 15 residues. Germline CDR1 is LGHNA and CDR2 is YSLEER. The V gene lost 0 bases and the J gene lost 0 bases, with 6 bases spanning the gap. General study points: Seropositive at baseline were only 5 or 6 AZD1222 recipients. Females outnumbered males among donors, who were mostly white British; clonal diversity was possibly underestimated. The repertoires were collected only after the peak T cell response. As reported, nearly half of all spike-specific TCRs target variant regions that are unmutated.

The rearrangement uses TRBV4-3 and TRBJ1-3; tentative D call: TRBD1 (5 bases). The specimen comprised peripheral blood, sampled on day 0 of MenACWY control vaccination. This TCR was recovered from an adult in good health. In nucleotides, the CDR3 is TGCGCCAGCAGCCAAGAAGGGGTCTCTGGAAACACCATATATTTT. Protein product: CASSQEGVSGNTIYF.